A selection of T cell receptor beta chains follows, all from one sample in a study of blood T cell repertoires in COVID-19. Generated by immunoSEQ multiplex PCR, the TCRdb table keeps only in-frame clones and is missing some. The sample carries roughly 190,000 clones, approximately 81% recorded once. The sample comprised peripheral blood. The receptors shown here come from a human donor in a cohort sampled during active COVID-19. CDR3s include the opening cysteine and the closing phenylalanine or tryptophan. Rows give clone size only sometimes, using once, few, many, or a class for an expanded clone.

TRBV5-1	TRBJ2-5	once	CASSLGQVQETQYF
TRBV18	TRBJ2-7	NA	CASSPVRPGQGHEQYF
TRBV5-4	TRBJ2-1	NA	CASSSAGGNEQFF
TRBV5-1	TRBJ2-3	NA	CASCGQGMITDTQYF
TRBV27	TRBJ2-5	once	CASSWTGFQETQYF
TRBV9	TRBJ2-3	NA	CASSVATGFTDTQYF
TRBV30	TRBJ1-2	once	CAWSHNAGGGGYTF
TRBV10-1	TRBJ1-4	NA	CASRYTRQGTNEKLFF
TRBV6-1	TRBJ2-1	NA	CASSGGGAPGSYNEQFF
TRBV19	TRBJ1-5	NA	CASQGASQPQHF
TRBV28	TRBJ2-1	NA	CATRDFARNEQFF
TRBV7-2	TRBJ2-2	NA	CASSSQGAGFGELFF
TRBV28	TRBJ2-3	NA	CASSGGTRTTDTQYF
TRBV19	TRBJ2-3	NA	CASSIWGREDTQYF
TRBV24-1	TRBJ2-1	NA	CATSEPGTGGGNEQFF
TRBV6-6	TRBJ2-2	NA	CASSRQGASGHTGELFF
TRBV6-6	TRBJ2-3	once	CASSSGQSTDTQYF
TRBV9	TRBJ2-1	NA	CASSGGEGRAEQFF
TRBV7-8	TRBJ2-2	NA	CASTGTSAGELFF